This T cell receptor beta chain was recovered during a study of blood T cell repertoires in COVID-19. Study-level background: Specimens from acute and convalescent COVID-19 originated in the United States, Italy and Spain. T cells, B-cell-depleted T cells, or PBMCs supplied cDNA or gDNA.

Original processing notes: Estimation of nucleated cell counts was performed using reference gene primer amplification. This table comes from immunoSEQ multiplex PCR, and its TCRdb copy is limited to in-frame clones, with some not included. The V and J calls and clone size come from that table; D and trimming were worked out from the DNA. The sample lists 160,000 or so clones; 70% to 90% were seen once. The CDR3 runs 14 residues. The germline V gene encodes CDR1 SGHAT and CDR2 FQDESV (reference sequence). V was cut by 3 bases and J by 1 base, with 9 bases left in between. Sequences were obtained from peripheral blood. The V call is TRBV11-1, the J call TRBJ1-1, with D unclear. The TCR comes from a man aged 40-49 years with acute or convalescent COVID-19. CDR3 region: CASSFSDGNTEAFF. In DNA, the CDR3 is TGTGCCAGCAGCTTTAGCGACGGGAACACTGAAGCTTTCTTT.